Sequencing of this T cell receptor (beta chain) was carried out in a study of post-analysis software for immune sequencing data. The study's findings and limits: Four or five TRBV segments were more frequent in patients than controls; TRBV5-6, TRBV5-1 and TRBV20-1 belonged to this group.

This CDR3 contains 15 residues. Germline V gene data show CDR1 as LGHDT and CDR2 as YNNKEL (reference sequence). V trimming: 0 bases; J trimming: 9 bases; junction bases outside the gene matches: 7. Regarding this clonotype: Antigen specificity is unknown.

Presence of unique molecular identifiers characterized the TCR beta cDNA libraries. TCRdb used MiXCR to reprocess the PCR reads, holding one entry per CDR3 protein. The repertoire has roughly 800,000 distinct CDR3 sequences, around 50% of them found once; the top ten carry 4.6%. This clonotype was obtained from a girl aged 10-17 years with multiple sclerosis. Material: blood. This chain joins TRBV3-1 and TRBJ2-1, with 8 nucleotides matching TRBD1. The CDR3 region is CASSQDLQGAGEQFF. The DNA of the CDR3 is TGTGCCAGCAGCCAAGATCTCCAGGGGGCCGGTGAGCAGTTCTTC.